These T cell receptor beta chains were read from a single sample in a study of OX40 agonist ivuxolimab in advanced cancers. Method: immunoSEQ multiplex PCR; TCRdb's copy keeps in-frame clones and lacks some. The sample lists 45,000 to 70,000 clones, 85% to 90% occurring once. Sequencing was performed on CD4+ or CD8+ T cells sorted from blood, taken in a trial of the OX40 agonist ivuxolimab. Receptors were obtained from an adult with an advanced solid tumor such as melanoma, head and neck, liver or kidney cancer. Both conserved end residues are part of each CDR3. The D gene is left open where the match is weak. Rows give clone size only sometimes, using once, few, many, or a class for an expanded clone.

. | 15 | . | TRBJ1-5 | TRBV28 | TGTGCCAGCAGTAGGCTACAGGGTAACAATCAGCCCCAGCATTTT | CASSRLQGNNQPQHF
medium-sized | 17 | TRBD1 | TRBJ2-7 | TRBV4-2 | TGTGCCAGCAGCCAAGATTCTTTGGGACAGGGGGTCTACGAGCAGTACTTC | CASSQDSLGQGVYEQYF
. | 14 | . | TRBJ2-2 | TRBV7-3 | TGTGTCAGCAGGTCCAGGGGGGCGAACGGGGAGCTGTTTTTT | CVSRSRGANGELFF
. | 12 | . | TRBJ1-2 | TRBV4-1 | TGCGCCAGCAGCCAAGAAGTATATGGCTACACCTTC | CASSQEVYGYTF
once | 13 | . | TRBJ2-3 | TRBV7-2 | TGTGCCAGCAGCTCTCCCACCCGGGATACGCAGTATTTT | CASSSPTRDTQYF
. | 17 | TRBD2 | TRBJ2-7 | TRBV12-5 | TGTGCTAGTGGTTTGGCCCTAGGGACTAGCGGCTCCTACGAGCAGTACTTC | CASGLALGTSGSYEQYF
. | 15 | . | TRBJ2-3 | TRBV7-7 | TGTGCTAGCAGCTTGGGGACTGGGACCACAGATACGCAGTATTTT | CASSLGTGTTDTQYF
. | 14 | TRBD2 | TRBJ2-7 | TRBV27 | TGTGCCAGCAGGAAAGGGACTACCTCCTACGAGCAGTACTTC | CASRKGTTSYEQYF
. | 16 | . | TRBJ1-3 | TRBV25-1 | TGTGCCAGCAGTGAAGGGCGCCCGCGTGCTGGAAACACCATATATTTT | CASSEGRPRAGNTIYF
once | 12 | . | TRBJ2-1 | TRBV28 | TGTGCCAGTAGCGGTTCTTACAATGAGCAGTTCTTC | CASSGSYNEQFF
once | 14 | . | TRBJ1-4 | TRBV27 | TGTGCCAGCAGTCCACAGCCATGGGGTGAAAAACTGTTTTTT | CASSPQPWGEKLFF
. | 14 | . | TRBJ2-2 | TRBV18 | TGTGCCAGCTCACCACCGCGGGTAGCCGGGGAGCTGTTTTTT | CASSPPRVAGELFF
. | 15 | TRBD2 | TRBJ2-7 | TRBV10-3 | TGTGCCATCAGTGAGTTTTCTAGCGGGGCCTACGAGCAGTACTTC | CAISEFSSGAYEQYF
once | 14 | TRBD2 | TRBJ2-3 | TRBV5-6 | TGTGCCAGCAGCTTCGGGGGGGGCACAGATACGCAGTATTTT | CASSFGGGTDTQYF
. | 16 | . | TRBJ1-5 | TRBV27 | TGTGCCAGCAGGGGGGGTACAGGTTATAGCAATCAGCCCCAGCATTTT | CASRGGTGYSNQPQHF
once | 15 | . | TRBJ2-1 | TRBV9 | TGTGCCAGCAGCGTAGTTGGCGGGAACCGTGGCGAGCAGTTCTTC | CASSVVGGNRGEQFF
. | 14 | . | TRBJ1-5 | TRBV15 | TGTGCCACCAGCAGAGGCGGGGGGGTTCAGCCCCAGCATTTT | CATSRGGGVQPQHF
. | 16 | . | TRBJ2-5 | TRBV9 | TGTGCCAGCAGCGTAGGTGTGGGGGGACAGCAAGAGACCCAGTACTTC | CASSVGVGGQQETQYF
. | 15 | . | TRBJ1-4 | TRBV5-1 | TGCGCCAGCAGCTTCCAGGTGCCCCCTAATGAAAAACTGTTTTTT | CASSFQVPPNEKLFF
. | 14 | TRBD2 | TRBJ2-1 | TRBV7-2 | TGTGCCAGCAGCTTGGGACTAGCTGTCTATGAGCAGTTCTTC | CASSLGLAVYEQFF
. | 13 | . | TRBJ2-3 | TRBV4-2 | TGTGCCAGCAGCCGGGATTACACAGATACGCAGTATTTT | CASSRDYTDTQYF
. | 15 | . | TRBJ2-6 | TRBV7-3 | TGTGCCAGCAGCTACACAGGGACTGGGGCCAACGTCCTGACTTTC | CASSYTGTGANVLTF
. | 13 | . | TRBJ2-1 | TRBV7-9 | TGTGCCAGCAGCTTACTACAGGGTGGGGAGCAGTTCTTC | CASSLLQGGEQFF
. | 14 | . | TRBJ2-1 | TRBV7-2 | TGTGCCAGCAGCCCTCAGGGCGGGAACAATGAGCAGTTCTTC | CASSPQGGNNEQFF